This note documents a single TCR beta chain sequence. Its antigen is unidentified. The study team obtained lesional scalp punch biopsies and peripheral blood from alopecia areata patients. This sample is part of a study of CD8+ T cells in alopecia areata. Study-wide results and caveats: Scalp samples also yield sequences of resident alphabeta T cells from normal skin.

RNA was isolated and reverse transcribed to cDNA, the sequencing template. Clones were read by immunoSEQ multiplex PCR, and TCRdb kept only the in-frame ones, dropping some. Altogether approximately 6,700 clones are present, around 60% being singletons, with the ten largest covering 16%. The TCR comes from a human donor with alopecia areata. The sequencing used skin, collected at week 0.

The CDR3 region is CASSATSGGADTQYF. The CDR3 nucleotides are TGCGCCAGCAGCGCGACTAGCGGGGGGGCAGATACGCAGTATTTT. This chain links TRBV4-3 with TRBJ2-3; 14 bases map to TRBD2. Germline values: CDR1 LGHNA, CDR2 YSLEER. The CDR3 covers 15 residues. Trimming at V came to 5 bases and at J to 4 bases, leaving 2 bases not matched to a gene.